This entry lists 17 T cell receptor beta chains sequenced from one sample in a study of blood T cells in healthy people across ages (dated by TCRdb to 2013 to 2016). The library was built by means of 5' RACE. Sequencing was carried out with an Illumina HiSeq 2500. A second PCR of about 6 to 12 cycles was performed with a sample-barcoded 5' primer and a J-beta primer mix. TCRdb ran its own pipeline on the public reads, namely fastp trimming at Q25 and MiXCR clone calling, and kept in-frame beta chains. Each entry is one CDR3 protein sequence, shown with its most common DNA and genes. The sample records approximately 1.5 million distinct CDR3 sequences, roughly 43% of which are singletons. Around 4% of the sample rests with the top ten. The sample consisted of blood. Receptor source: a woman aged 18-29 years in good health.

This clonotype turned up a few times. CDR3 amino acids: CASSLSSATDTQYF. The DNA for the CDR3 is TGTGCCAGCAGCCTCAGCTCAGCGACAGATACGCAGTATTTT. The chain uses TRBV3-1 and TRBJ2-3; D remains unclear. Between the trimmed V and J ends, which lost 4 bases and 3 bases, there was a span of 11 bases. CDR1 is LGHDT, CDR2 YNNKEL, per germline (reference sequence). The CDR3 runs 14 residues.

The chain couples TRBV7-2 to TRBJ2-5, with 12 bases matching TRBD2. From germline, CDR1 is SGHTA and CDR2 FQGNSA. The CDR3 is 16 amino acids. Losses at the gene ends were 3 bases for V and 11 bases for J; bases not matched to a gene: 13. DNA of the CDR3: TGTGCCAGCAGCTTCTCCCCGACTAGCGGGAGTCGTGAGCAGTACTTC. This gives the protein CASSFSPTSGSREQYF.

CDR3 region: CAWREGLGTNSPLHF. As DNA, the CDR3 is TGTGCCTGGAGAGAGGGTTTGGGGACGAATTCACCCCTCCACTTT. The rearrangement uses TRBV30 and TRBJ1-6; maybe TRBD1 (5 bases). V lost 3 bases to trimming and J lost 7 bases, with 16 bases between them. Per the germline V gene, CDR1 is GTSNPN and CDR2 is SVGIG (reference sequence). The CDR3 length is 15 residues.

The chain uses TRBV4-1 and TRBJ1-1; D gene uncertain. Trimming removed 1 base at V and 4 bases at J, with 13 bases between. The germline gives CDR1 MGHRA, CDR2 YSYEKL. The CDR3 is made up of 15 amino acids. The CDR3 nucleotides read TGCGCCAGCAGCCAAGGCCGGATCCGAAGCACTGAAGCTTTCTTT. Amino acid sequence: CASSQGRIRSTEAFF.

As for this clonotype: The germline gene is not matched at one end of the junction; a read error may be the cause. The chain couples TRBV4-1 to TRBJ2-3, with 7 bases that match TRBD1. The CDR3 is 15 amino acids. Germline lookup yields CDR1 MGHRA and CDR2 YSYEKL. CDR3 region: CTSNQGTASTDTQYF. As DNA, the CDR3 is TGCACCAGCAACCAAGGGACAGCTAGCACAGATACGCAGTATTTT.

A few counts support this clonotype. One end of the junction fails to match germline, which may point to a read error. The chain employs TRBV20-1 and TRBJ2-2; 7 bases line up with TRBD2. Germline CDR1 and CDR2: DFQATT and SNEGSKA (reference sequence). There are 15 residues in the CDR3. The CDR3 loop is CSARDSGTNTGELFF. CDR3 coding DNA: TGCAGTGCTAGAGATTCCGGGACTAACACCGGAGAGCTGTTTTTT.

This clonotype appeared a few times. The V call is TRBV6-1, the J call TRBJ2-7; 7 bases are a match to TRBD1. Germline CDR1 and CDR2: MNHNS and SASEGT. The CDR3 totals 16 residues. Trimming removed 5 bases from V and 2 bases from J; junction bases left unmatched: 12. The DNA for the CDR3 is TGTGCCAGCAGTTTACAGGGGCGCCCGTTAGCCTACGAGCAGTACTTC. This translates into CASSLQGRPLAYEQYF.

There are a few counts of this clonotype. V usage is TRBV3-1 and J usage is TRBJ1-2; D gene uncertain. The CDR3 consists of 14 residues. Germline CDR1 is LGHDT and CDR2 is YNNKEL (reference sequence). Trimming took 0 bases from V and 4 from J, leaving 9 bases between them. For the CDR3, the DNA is TGTGCCAGCAGCCAAGAGTTGGCTACCTATGGCTACACCTTC. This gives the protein CASSQELATYGYTF.

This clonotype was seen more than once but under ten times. CDR3 sequence (DNA): TGTGCCAGCAGCTACCACAAAACCAATGAGCAGTTCTTC. Its protein is CASSYHKTNEQFF. The chain recombines TRBV9 with TRBJ2-1, with unresolved D. CDR1 is SGDLS and CDR2 is YYNGEE in the germline V gene. V gave up 4 bases and J gave up 6 bases, with 11 bases separating them. This CDR3 is 13 amino acids long.

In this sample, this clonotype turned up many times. CDR3 coding DNA: TGTGCCAGCAGCGTAGCCCTAGCGGCTAGCACAGATACGCAGTATTTT. Translated, it gives CASSVALAASTDTQYF. V is TRBV9 and J is TRBJ2-3; 7 bases align to TRBD2. The CDR3 is 16 amino acids. Germline lookup yields CDR1 SGDLS and CDR2 YYNGEE. Unmatched junction bases numbered 4, after V lost 0 bases and J lost 0 bases.

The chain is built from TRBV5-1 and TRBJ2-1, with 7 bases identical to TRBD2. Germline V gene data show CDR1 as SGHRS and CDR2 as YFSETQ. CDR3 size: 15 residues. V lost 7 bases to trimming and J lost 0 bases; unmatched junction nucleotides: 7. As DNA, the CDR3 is TGCGCCAGCGAGACGGGCGGGGGCTCCTACAATGAGCAGTTCTTC. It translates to CASETGGGSYNEQFF.

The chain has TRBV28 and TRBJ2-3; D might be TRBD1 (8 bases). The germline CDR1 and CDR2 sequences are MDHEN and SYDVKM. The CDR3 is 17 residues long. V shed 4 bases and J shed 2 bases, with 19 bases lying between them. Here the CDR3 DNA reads TGTGCCAGCAGTTCACAGGGGGGGCCTCCATACACAGATACGCAGTATTTT. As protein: CASSSQGGPPYTDTQYF.

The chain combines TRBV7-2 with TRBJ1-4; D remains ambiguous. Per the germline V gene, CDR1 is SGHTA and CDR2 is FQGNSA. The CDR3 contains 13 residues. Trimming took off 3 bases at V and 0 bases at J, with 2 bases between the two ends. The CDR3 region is CASSFSTNEKLFF. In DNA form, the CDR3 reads TGTGCCAGCAGCTTTTCAACTAATGAAAAACTGTTTTTT.

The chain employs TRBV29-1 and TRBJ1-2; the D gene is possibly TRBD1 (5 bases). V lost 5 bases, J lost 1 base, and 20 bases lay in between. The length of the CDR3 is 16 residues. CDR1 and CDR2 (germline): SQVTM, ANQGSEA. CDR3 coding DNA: TGCAGCGTTCACCCGTTATTCGACAGCCTTAACTATGGCTACACCTTC. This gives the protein CSVHPLFDSLNYGYTF.

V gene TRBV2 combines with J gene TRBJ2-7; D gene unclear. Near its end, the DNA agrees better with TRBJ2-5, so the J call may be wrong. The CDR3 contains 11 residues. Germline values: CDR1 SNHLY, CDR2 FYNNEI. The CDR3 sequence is CASTPLETQYF. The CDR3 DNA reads TGTGCCAGCACACCTCTGGAGACCCAGTACTTC.

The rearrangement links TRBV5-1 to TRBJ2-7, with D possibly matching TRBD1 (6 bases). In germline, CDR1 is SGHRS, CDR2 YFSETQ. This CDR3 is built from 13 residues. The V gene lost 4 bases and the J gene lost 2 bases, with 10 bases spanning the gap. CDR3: CASSNGQTYEQYF. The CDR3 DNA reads TGCGCCAGCAGCAATGGACAGACCTACGAGCAGTACTTC.

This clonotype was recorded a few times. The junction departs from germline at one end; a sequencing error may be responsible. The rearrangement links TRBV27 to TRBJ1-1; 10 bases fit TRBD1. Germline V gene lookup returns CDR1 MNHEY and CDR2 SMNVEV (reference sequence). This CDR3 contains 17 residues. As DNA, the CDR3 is TGTGCCAGCAGTTCCCGGGACAGGGGCCAGGATAACACTAAAGCTTTCTTT. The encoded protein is CASSSRDRGQDNTKAFF.